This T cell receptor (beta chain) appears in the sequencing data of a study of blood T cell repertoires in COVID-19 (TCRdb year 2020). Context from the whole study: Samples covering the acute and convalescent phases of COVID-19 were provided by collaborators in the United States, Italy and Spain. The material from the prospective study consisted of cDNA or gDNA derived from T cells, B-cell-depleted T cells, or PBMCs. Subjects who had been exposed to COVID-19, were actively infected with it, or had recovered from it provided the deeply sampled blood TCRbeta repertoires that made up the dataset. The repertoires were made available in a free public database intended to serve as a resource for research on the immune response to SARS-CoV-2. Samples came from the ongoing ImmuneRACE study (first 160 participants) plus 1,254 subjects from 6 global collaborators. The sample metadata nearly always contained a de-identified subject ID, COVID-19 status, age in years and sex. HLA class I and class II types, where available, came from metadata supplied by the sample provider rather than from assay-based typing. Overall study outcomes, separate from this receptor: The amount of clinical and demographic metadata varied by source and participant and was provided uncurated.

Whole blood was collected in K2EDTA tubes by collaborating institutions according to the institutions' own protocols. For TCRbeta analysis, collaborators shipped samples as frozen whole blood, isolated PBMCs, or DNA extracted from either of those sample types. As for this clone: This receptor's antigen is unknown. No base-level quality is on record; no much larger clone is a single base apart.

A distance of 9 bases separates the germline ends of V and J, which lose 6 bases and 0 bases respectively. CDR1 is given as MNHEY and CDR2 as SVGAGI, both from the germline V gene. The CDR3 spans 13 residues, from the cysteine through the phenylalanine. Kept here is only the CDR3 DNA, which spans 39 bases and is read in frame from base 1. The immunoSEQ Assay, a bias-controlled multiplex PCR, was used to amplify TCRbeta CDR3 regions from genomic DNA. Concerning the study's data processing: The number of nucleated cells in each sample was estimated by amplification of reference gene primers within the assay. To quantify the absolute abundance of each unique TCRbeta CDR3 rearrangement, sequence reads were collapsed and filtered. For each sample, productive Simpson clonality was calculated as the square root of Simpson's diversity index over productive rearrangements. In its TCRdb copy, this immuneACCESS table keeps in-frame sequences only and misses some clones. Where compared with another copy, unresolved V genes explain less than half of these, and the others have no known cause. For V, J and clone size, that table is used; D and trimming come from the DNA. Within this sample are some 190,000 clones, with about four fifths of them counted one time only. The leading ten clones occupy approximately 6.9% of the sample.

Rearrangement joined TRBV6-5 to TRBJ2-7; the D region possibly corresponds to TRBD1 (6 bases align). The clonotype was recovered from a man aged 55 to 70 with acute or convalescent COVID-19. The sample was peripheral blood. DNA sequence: TGTGCCAGCAGGTCGGACAGCTCCTACGAGCAGTACTTC. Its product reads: CASRSDSSYEQYF.